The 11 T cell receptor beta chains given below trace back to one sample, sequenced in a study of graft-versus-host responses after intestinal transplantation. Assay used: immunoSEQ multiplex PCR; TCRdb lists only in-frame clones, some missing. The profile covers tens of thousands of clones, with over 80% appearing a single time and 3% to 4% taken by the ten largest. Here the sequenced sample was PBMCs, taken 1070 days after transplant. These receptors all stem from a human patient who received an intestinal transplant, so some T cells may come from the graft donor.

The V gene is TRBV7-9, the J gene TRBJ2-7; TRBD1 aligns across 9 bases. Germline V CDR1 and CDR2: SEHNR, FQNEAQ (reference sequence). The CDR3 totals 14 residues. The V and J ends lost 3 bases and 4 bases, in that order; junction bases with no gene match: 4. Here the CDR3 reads CASSLGQGKYEQYF. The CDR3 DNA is TGTGCCAGCAGCTTGGGACAGGGTAAATACGAGCAGTACTTC.

CDR3 protein: CASSPNRGGGNTIYF. The CDR3 DNA reads as TGTGCCAGCAGCCCAAACAGGGGAGGAGGAAACACCATATATTTT. The chain recombines TRBV6-5 with TRBJ1-3; 7 bases are shared with TRBD1. This CDR3 is 15 amino acids long. CDR1 is MNHEY and CDR2 is SVGAGI in the germline V gene. Unmatched junction bases numbered 9, after V lost 6 bases and J lost 4 bases.

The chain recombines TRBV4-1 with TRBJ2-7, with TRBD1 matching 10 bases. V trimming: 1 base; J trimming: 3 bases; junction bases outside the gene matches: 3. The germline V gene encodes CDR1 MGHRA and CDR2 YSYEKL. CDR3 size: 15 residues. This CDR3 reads CASSQGTGGNYEQYF. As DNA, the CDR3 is TGCGCCAGCAGCCAAGGGACAGGGGGGAACTACGAGCAGTACTTC.

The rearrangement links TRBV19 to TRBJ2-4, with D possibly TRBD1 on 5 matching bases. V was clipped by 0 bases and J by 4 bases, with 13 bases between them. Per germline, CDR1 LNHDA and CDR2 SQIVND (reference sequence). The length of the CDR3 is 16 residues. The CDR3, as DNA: TGTGCCAGTAGTATAGACCCCCTGACAGTTAAAAACATTCAGTACTTC. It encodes CASSIDPLTVKNIQYF.

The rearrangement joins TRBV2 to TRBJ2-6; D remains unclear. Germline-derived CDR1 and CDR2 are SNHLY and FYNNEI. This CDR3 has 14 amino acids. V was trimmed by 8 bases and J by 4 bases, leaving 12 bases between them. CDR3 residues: CASQMGGGANVLTF. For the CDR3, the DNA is TGTGCCAGCCAGATGGGTGGAGGGGCCAACGTCCTGACTTTC.

The DNA for the CDR3 is TGTGCCAGCAGCGGACTAGCGGGAGGGCCCGGGGCCAACGTCCTGACTTTC. Protein: CASSGLAGGPGANVLTF. The chain links TRBV9 to TRBJ2-6; TRBD2 matches at 14 bases. Trimming at V came to 3 bases and at J to 4 bases, leaving 3 bases not matched to a gene. In germline, CDR1 is SGDLS, CDR2 YYNGEE. The CDR3 spans 17 residues.

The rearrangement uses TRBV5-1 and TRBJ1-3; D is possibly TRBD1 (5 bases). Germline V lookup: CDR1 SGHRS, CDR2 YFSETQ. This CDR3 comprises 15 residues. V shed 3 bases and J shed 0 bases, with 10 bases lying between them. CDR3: CASSSGEYSGNTIYF. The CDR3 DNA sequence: TGCGCCAGCAGCTCGGGGGAGTACTCTGGAAACACCATATATTTT.

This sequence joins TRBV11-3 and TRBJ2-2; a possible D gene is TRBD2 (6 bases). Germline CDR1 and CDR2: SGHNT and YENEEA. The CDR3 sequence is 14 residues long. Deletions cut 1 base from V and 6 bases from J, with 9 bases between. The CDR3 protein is CASSLGPGAGELFF. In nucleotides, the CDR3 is TGTGCCAGCAGCTTAGGACCGGGGGCCGGGGAGCTGTTTTTT.

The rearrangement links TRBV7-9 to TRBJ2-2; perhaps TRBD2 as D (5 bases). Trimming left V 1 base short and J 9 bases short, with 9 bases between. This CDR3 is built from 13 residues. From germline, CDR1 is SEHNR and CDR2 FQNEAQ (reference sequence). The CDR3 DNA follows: TGTGCCAGCAGCTTAGAAGGCGGGCGGGAGCTGTTTTTT. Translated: CASSLEGGRELFF.

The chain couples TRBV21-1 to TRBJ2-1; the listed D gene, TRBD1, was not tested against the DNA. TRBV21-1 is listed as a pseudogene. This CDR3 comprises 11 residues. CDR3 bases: TGTGCCAGCAGCCCAAGACAGAGGCAGTTCTTC. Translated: CASSPRQRQFF.

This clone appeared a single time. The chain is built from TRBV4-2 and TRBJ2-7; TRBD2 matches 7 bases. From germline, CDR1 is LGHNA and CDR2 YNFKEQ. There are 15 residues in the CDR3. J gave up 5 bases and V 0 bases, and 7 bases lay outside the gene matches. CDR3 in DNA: TGTGCCAGCAGCCAAGAACTAGCGCGGAACCACGAGCAGTACTTC. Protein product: CASSQELARNHEQYF.